A selection of T cell receptor beta chains follows, all from one sample in a study of shared clonotypes between healthy human individuals. The data were produced by immunoSEQ multiplex PCR, yet TCRdb's version contains in-frame clones alone and is incomplete. Altogether approximately 2.5 million clones are present, over 85% being singletons, with the ten largest covering around 0.15%. The sample comprised naive CD4+ T cells sorted from blood. The receptor set was obtained from a man aged 18 to 35 in good health. Each CDR3 is given with its conserved first and last residue. A D gene is named only where the DNA matches it firmly. Some rows mark clone size as missing; the rest say once, few, many or name a class of expanded clone.

abundance	v_gene	d_gene	j_gene	len	CDR3nt	CDR3aa
NA	TRBV9	TRBD2	TRBJ2-7	17	TGTGCCAGCAGCGCCACGTGGGGGGAGGGTTTCTCCTACGAGCAGTACTTC	CASSATWGEGFSYEQYF
NA	TRBV18	TRBD1	TRBJ2-5	16	TGTGCCAGCTCACCACCCTGGACAGGGGGCGGAGAGACCCAGTACTTC	CASSPPWTGGGETQYF
NA	TRBV7-2	NA	TRBJ2-7	15	TGTGCCAGCAGCGGGGAGTGGGGTACGGGTTACGAGCAGTACTTC	CASSGEWGTGYEQYF
NA	TRBV12-5	NA	TRBJ1-4	17	TGTGCTAGTGGTTTGCTACTTGGACAGACCTCTAATGAAAAACTGTTTTTT	CASGLLLGQTSNEKLFF
once	TRBV5-6	TRBD2	TRBJ2-1	16	TGTGCCAGCAGCCCCGGGACGGGAGGGAGGTACAATGAGCAGTTCTTC	CASSPGTGGRYNEQFF
NA	TRBV19	NA	TRBJ2-5	14	TGTGCCAGTAGCTACACCGGGGTGCAAGAGACCCAGTACTTC	CASSYTGVQETQYF
NA	TRBV19	TRBD1	TRBJ1-2	15	TGTGCCAGTAACCCTGACAGGGGGCTATCTGGTGGCTACACCTTC	CASNPDRGLSGGYTF
NA	TRBV18	NA	TRBJ2-7	13	TGTGCCAGCTCCCCTCCTGATAGCTACGAGCAGTACTTC	CASSPPDSYEQYF
NA	TRBV10-3	TRBD2	TRBJ2-2	15	TGTGCCACCTGCGGAGCGGGGGACAACACCGGGGAGCTGTTTTTT	CATCGAGDNTGELFF
NA	TRBV18	NA	TRBJ2-3	14	TGTGCCAGCTCACCACTCTCTAGCACAGATACGCAGTATTTT	CASSPLSSTDTQYF
NA	TRBV10-3	TRBD2	TRBJ2-5	13	TGTGCCATCCGGCCTAGCGGGAGTGAGACCCAGTACTTC	CAIRPSGSETQYF
NA	TRBV6-5	TRBD2	TRBJ2-7	11	TGTGCCAGCCGGGGACTAATTGAGCAGTACTTC	CASRGLIEQYF
once	TRBV5-1	TRBD1	TRBJ2-7	15	TGCGCCAGCAGCACAGGGACAGAAAGATCCTACGAGCAGTACTTC	CASSTGTERSYEQYF
NA	TRBV6-6	NA	TRBJ2-2	15	TGTGCCAGCAGGGACCGGGACGCCAACACCGGGGAGCTGTTTTTT	CASRDRDANTGELFF
NA	TRBV9	TRBD2	TRBJ2-7	15	TGTGCCAGCAGCGTAGCGGGCGGGGGGCGCTACGAGCAGTACTTC	CASSVAGGGRYEQYF
NA	TRBV7-9	TRBD1	TRBJ2-7	13	TGTGCCAGCAGCTCACTGACAGGGACCGAGCAGTACTTC	CASSSLTGTEQYF
NA	TRBV6-4	TRBD2	TRBJ2-2	18	TGTGCCAGCAGTAGCAAACTAGCGGGGGGAGCAAACACCGGGGAGCTGTTTTTT	CASSSKLAGGANTGELFF
NA	TRBV9	NA	TRBJ1-1	15	TGTGCCAGCAGCGTAGGAGGGGCTATGAACACTGAAGCTTTCTTT	CASSVGGAMNTEAFF
once	TRBV5-4	TRBD2	TRBJ2-3	15	TGTGCCAGCAGCCCGACTAGCGGCATCCTTGATACGCAGTATTTT	CASSPTSGILDTQYF
NA	TRBV7-9	NA	TRBJ1-2	14	TGTGCCAGCAGCTTAGATGATTTGCGGTATGGCTACACCTTC	CASSLDDLRYGYTF
NA	TRBV7-2	NA	TRBJ2-2	14	TGTGCCAGTAGGGGCGACCGGCGGGCCGGGGAGCTGTTTTTT	CASRGDRRAGELFF
NA	TRBV5-4	NA	TRBJ1-6	14	TGTGCCAGCACCCCCGGCGGTACAAATTCACCCCTCCACTTT	CASTPGGTNSPLHF
once	TRBV27	NA	TRBJ1-2	14	TGTGCCAGCAGATCTCGGACCCGTAACTATGGCTACACCTTC	CASRSRTRNYGYTF
once	TRBV27	NA	TRBJ2-6	18	TGTGCCAGCAGTTTATGGGGGGACCTGAGCTCTGGGGCCAACGTCCTGACTTTC	CASSLWGDLSSGANVLTF
NA	TRBV27	NA	TRBJ2-2	11	TGTGCCAGCGCTCGCACCGGGGAGCTGTTTTTT	CASARTGELFF
NA	TRBV6-6	NA	TRBJ1-4	14	TGTGCCAGCAGCCAGGGAGCAACTAATGAAAAACTGTTTTTT	CASSQGATNEKLFF
NA	TRBV14	NA	TRBJ2-1	15	TGTGCCAGCAGCCAGAAAGGGGGGCTTATCAATGAGCAGTTCTTC	CASSQKGGLINEQFF
NA	TRBV7-9	NA	TRBJ2-1	17	TGTGCCAGCAGCTTAGTGGGACACCCGACGGTCCACAATGAGCAGTTCTTC	CASSLVGHPTVHNEQFF
NA	TRBV7-8	TRBD2	TRBJ2-1	18	TGTGCCAGCAGCTTAACGGAGGTAGCGGGAGGGCAGGACAATGAGCAGTTCTTC	CASSLTEVAGGQDNEQFF
NA	TRBV6-5	TRBD1	TRBJ2-7	15	TGTGCCAGCAGTTACGCCGGGACAGGTCCCTACGAGCAGTACTTC	CASSYAGTGPYEQYF
NA	TRBV28	TRBD1	TRBJ1-4	15	TGTGCCAGCAGTAGATCCGGGACAGGGAATGAAAAACTGTTTTTT	CASSRSGTGNEKLFF
NA	TRBV30	TRBD2	TRBJ2-5	16	TGTGCCTGGAGTGTAGGACTAGCTGGGGGGGCAGAGACCCAGTACTTC	CAWSVGLAGGAETQYF
NA	TRBV10-3	TRBD1	TRBJ2-7	15	TGTGCCATCAGCCTTCGGGCAGGGGGTTTATACGAGCAGTACTTC	CAISLRAGGLYEQYF
NA	TRBV6-1	NA	TRBJ2-3	14	TGTGCCAGCAGCCTGGACGGCCGCACAGATACGCAGTATTTT	CASSLDGRTDTQYF
NA	TRBV11-2	TRBD2	TRBJ2-7	15	TGTGCCAGCAGCCCGGACCCTAGCGGGGGGAGGGAGCAGTACTTC	CASSPDPSGGREQYF
NA	TRBV7-7	NA	TRBJ1-1	20	TGTGCTAGCAGCTTAGCGCAGTCAGCACCCACCAGGACCATGAACACTGAAGCTTTCTTT	CASSLAQSAPTRTMNTEAFF
NA	TRBV19	NA	TRBJ1-1	15	TGTGCCAGTAGTGGAGGACAGAACATGAACACTGAAGCTTTCTTT	CASSGGQNMNTEAFF
NA	TRBV4-1	NA	TRBJ2-1	17	TGCGCCAGCAGCCAAGGTCGGGCGCGACGGAGCTACAATGAGCAGTTCTTC	CASSQGRARRSYNEQFF
NA	TRBV7-9	NA	TRBJ1-4	15	TGTGCCAGCAGCTCGTCAGGGTTAGGAGATGAAAAACTGTTTTTT	CASSSSGLGDEKLFF
NA	TRBV6-5	NA	TRBJ2-2	15	TGTGCCAGCACCCCCGATCCGGGGAACACCGGGGAGCTGTTTTTT	CASTPDPGNTGELFF
NA	TRBV7-9	TRBD1	TRBJ2-1	14	TGTGCCAGCAGCCCGGACAGGGGAAACAATGAGCAGTTCTTC	CASSPDRGNNEQFF
NA	TRBV5-5	TRBD2	TRBJ2-5	15	TGTGCCAGCAGCTTGGCAGTTGGTAGCGGGGAGACCCAGTACTTC	CASSLAVGSGETQYF
NA	TRBV5-1	NA	TRBJ2-7	13	TGCGCCAGCAGCTCCCAATATCCTAGCGAGCAGTACTTC	CASSSQYPSEQYF
NA	TRBV30	NA	TRBJ2-2	15	TGTGCCTGGTCGAAGGGCAGGGCTTACACCGGGGAGCTGTTTTTT	CAWSKGRAYTGELFF
NA	TRBV5-1	NA	TRBJ2-2	16	TGCGCCAGCAGCTTGGAACTCGTGACCAGATCCGGGGAGCTGTTTTTT	CASSLELVTRSGELFF
NA	TRBV28	NA	TRBJ2-3	14	TGTGCCAGCAGTTTCGGGATGAGCCAAGATACGCAGTATTTT	CASSFGMSQDTQYF
NA	TRBV18	NA	TRBJ1-1	16	TGTGCCAGCTCACCTTCCATATTGGACACGAACACTGAAGCTTTCTTT	CASSPSILDTNTEAFF
NA	TRBV6-1	NA	TRBJ2-1	15	TGTGCCAGCAGGTCAAGCGTAACGGTCTACAATGAGCAGTTCTTC	CASRSSVTVYNEQFF
NA	TRBV27	NA	TRBJ1-1	14	TGTGCCAGCAGTTCGTACCAGCTATCCACTGAAGCTTTCTTT	CASSSYQLSTEAFF
NA	TRBV6-5	TRBD1	TRBJ1-4	14	TGTGCCAGCAGTCAGACAGGGCTTTATGAAAAACTGTTTTTT	CASSQTGLYEKLFF
NA	TRBV27	TRBD1	TRBJ2-5	19	TGTGCCAGCAGTTTATGGGACAGGGGACGCACCCCCCTCCAAGAGACCCAGTACTTC	CASSLWDRGRTPLQETQYF
once	TRBV18	TRBD1	TRBJ1-1	15	TGTGCCAGCTCACAGGGACAGGGAGGCGAATTTGAAGCTTTCTTT	CASSQGQGGEFEAFF
NA	TRBV7-2	TRBD1	TRBJ1-1	16	TGTGCCAGCAGCTTGTGGCAGGGGGGAGGTCTAACTGAAGCTTTCTTT	CASSLWQGGGLTEAFF
NA	TRBV15	NA	TRBJ2-3	12	TGTGCCACCAGCAGAGATAAAGATACGCAGTATTTT	CATSRDKDTQYF
once	TRBV5-1	TRBD2	TRBJ2-3	16	TGCGCCAGCAGCCTACCTAGCGGGGGGGCTCCAGATACGCAGTATTTT	CASSLPSGGAPDTQYF
NA	TRBV2	NA	TRBJ1-4	13	TGTGCCAGCAGTTACCGGGCCTTTGAAAAACTGTTTTTT	CASSYRAFEKLFF